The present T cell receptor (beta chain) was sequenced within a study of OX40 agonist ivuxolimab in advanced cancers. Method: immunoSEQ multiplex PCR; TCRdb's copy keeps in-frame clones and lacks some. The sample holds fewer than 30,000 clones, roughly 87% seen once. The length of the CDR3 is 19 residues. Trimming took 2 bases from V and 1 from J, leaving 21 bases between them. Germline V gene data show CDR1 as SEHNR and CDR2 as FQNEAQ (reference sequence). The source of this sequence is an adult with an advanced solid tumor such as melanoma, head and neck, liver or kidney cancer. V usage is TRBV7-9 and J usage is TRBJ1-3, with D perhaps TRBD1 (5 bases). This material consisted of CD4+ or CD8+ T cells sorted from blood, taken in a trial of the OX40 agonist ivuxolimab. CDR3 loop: CASSLIPTGGGGSGNTIYF. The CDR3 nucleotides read TGTGCCAGCAGCTTAATTCCTACCGGGGGAGGAGGGTCTGGAAACACCATATATTTT.